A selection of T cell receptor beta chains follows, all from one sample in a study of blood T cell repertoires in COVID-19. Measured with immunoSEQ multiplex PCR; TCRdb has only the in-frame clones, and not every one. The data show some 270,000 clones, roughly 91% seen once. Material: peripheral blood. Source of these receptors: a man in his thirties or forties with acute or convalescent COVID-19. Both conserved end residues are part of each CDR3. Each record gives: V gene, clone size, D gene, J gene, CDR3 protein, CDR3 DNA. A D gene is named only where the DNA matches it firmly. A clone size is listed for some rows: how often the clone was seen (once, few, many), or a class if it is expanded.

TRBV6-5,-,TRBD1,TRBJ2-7,CASSPSGTESYEQYF,TGTGCCAGCAGTCCATCGGGGACAGAGTCCTACGAGCAGTACTTC
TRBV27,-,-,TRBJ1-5,CASQGQGAQPQHF,TGTGCCAGCCAAGGGCAGGGCGCTCAGCCCCAGCATTTT
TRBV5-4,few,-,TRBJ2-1,CASSFQAGYNEQFF,TGTGCCAGCAGCTTTCAGGCGGGGTACAATGAGCAGTTCTTC
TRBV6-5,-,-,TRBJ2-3,CASRAVSSGTDTQYF,TGTGCCAGCAGGGCGGTGAGCTCCGGCACAGATACGCAGTATTTT
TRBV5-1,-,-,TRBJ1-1,CASSLGRPGEAFF,TGCGCCAGCAGCTTGGGTCGTCCGGGTGAAGCTTTCTTT
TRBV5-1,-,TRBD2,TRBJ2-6,CASSPTSGSLAGANVLTF,TGCGCCAGCAGCCCGACTAGCGGGAGCCTGGCTGGGGCCAACGTCCTGACTTTC
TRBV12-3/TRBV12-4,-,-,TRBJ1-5,CASSFSVNQPQHF,TGTGCCAGCAGTTTTTCGGTAAATCAGCCCCAGCATTTT
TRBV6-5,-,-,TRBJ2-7,CASSIAGAGEQYF,TGTGCCAGCAGTATCGCAGGGGCCGGCGAGCAGTACTTC
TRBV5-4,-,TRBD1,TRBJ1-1,CASTGQGRTEAFF,TGTGCCAGCACCGGACAGGGGAGGACTGAAGCTTTCTTT
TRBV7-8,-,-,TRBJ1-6,CASSPFKGSGNHNSPLHF,TGTGCCAGCAGCCCCTTCAAGGGGTCGGGTAATCATAATTCACCCCTCCACTTT
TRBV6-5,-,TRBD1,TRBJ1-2,CASRDRGLANYGYTF,TGTGCCAGTAGGGACAGGGGGCTGGCTAACTATGGCTACACCTTC
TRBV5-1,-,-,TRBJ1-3,CASSLGGPGNTIYF,TGCGCCAGCAGCTTGGGGGGGCCTGGAAACACCATATATTTT
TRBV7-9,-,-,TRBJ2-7,CASSLASGNEQYF,TGTGCCAGCAGCTTAGCGTCGGGGAACGAGCAGTACTTC
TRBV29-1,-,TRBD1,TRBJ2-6,CSVPVRGQGANVLTF,TGCAGCGTTCCCGTGAGGGGGCAAGGGGCCAACGTCCTGACTTTC
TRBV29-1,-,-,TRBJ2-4,CSVEIVSAKNIQYF,TGCAGCGTTGAAATCGTCTCGGCCAAAAACATTCAGTACTTC
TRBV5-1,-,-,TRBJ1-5,CASSLGGVSQPQHF,TGCGCCAGCAGCTTGGGGGGGGTTTCTCAGCCCCAGCATTTT